These 11 T cell receptor beta chains were sequenced from one sample in a study of blood T cell repertoires in COVID-19. Only in-frame clones appear in the TCRdb table, and some are missing; sequencing was by immunoSEQ multiplex PCR. This table holds about 220,000 clones, around 81% found once. What was sequenced was peripheral blood. Receptors were obtained from a human donor in a cohort sampled during active COVID-19.

V gene TRBV28 combines with J gene TRBJ1-4, with 9 bases that match TRBD1. Germline trimming cut 7 bases from V and 3 bases from J; bases unmatched to any gene: 3. Germline V lookup: CDR1 MDHEN, CDR2 SYDVKM. The CDR3 has 14 residues. Written as DNA, the CDR3 is TGTGCCAGCATGACAGGGGGTTCTAATGAAAAACTGTTTTTT. As protein: CASMTGGSNEKLFF. The variable domain in full, with the rest retrieved from reference TRBV28 and TRBJ1-4, is DVKVTQSSRYLVKRTGEKVFLECVQDMDHENMFWYRQDPGLGLRLIYFSYDVKMKEKGDIPEGYSVSREKKERFSLILESASTNQTSMYLCASMTGGSNEKLFFGSGTQLSVL.

This clone has only a few counts. The rearrangement links TRBV29-1 to TRBJ2-1; TRBD2 matches at 10 bases. The CDR3 extends over 19 amino acids. J was trimmed by 0 bases and V by 4 bases; bases with no gene match: 15. The germline gives CDR1 SQVTM, CDR2 ANQGSEA. This CDR3 reads CSVVPSGSGGTSSYNEQFF. The CDR3 nucleotides read TGCAGCGTTGTCCCTAGCGGGAGCGGTGGGACTAGCTCCTACAATGAGCAGTTCTTC.

The CDR3 DNA reads TGTGCCAGCAGTTTAATCGTACAGGGTAATTCACCCCTCCACTTT. Encoded protein: CASSLIVQGNSPLHF. The V and J genes are TRBV27 and TRBJ1-6; a possible D gene is TRBD1 (6 bases). This CDR3 spans 15 amino acids. Germline values: CDR1 MNHEY, CDR2 SMNVEV (reference sequence). V was clipped by 2 bases and J by 6 bases, with 11 bases between them.

The chain is built from TRBV5-8 and TRBJ2-6; D is ambiguous. The CDR3 has 15 amino acids. Germline V gene lookup returns CDR1 SGHTS and CDR2 YDEGEE. Trimming removed 0 bases at V and 4 bases at J, with 8 bases between. The chain's CDR3 is CASSLEPTGANVLTF. The CDR3 nucleotides read TGTGCCAGCAGCTTGGAACCGACAGGGGCCAACGTCCTGACTTTC.

CDR3 sequence: CASSLGASRDTDTQYF. The CDR3 DNA sequence: TGTGCCAGCAGCTTGGGGGCATCCAGGGACACAGATACGCAGTATTTT. This chain links TRBV5-4 with TRBJ2-3; TRBD1 might be the D (5 bases). V lost 0 bases and J 2 bases, leaving 13 bases between the germline ends. CDR1 and CDR2 from the germline V gene are SGHNT and YYREEE (reference sequence). The CDR3 covers 16 residues.

The gene calls are TRBV7-8 and TRBJ1-5; maybe TRBD1 (6 bases). The germline gives CDR1 SGHVS, CDR2 FQNEAQ. This CDR3 has 12 residues. With 4 bases removed from V and 15 bases from J, the gap between germline ends came to 16 bases. CDR3 DNA sequence: TGTGCCAGCAGCTCCATACAGGGTCTTTGGCATTTT. Translating gives CASSSIQGLWHF.

J is TRBJ2-7 and V is TRBV9, with 10 bases lining up with TRBD2. Germline loops: CDR1 SGDLS, CDR2 YYNGEE. The CDR3 has 15 amino acids. With V trimmed by 1 base and J by 2 bases, 3 bases remained unmatched. CDR3 in DNA: TGTGCCAGCAGCGTACAAGCGGGGGGGACCTACGAGCAGTACTTC. This codes for CASSVQAGGTYEQYF. Drawing the rest from reference TRBV9 and TRBJ2-7, the complete variable domain is DSGVTQTPKHLITATGQRVTLRCSPRSGDLSVYWYQQSLDQGLQFLIQYYNGEERAKGNILERFSAQQFPDLHSELNLSSLELGDSALYFCASSVQAGGTYEQYFGPGTRLTVT.

This chain joins TRBV3-1 (or the pseudogene TRBV3-2) and TRBJ2-7, with 12 bases matching TRBD1. This CDR3 region has 18 residues. Germline CDR1 is LGHDT and CDR2 is YNNKEL (reference sequence). V shed 3 bases, J shed 3 bases, and the junction held 12 bases outside the gene matches. Here the CDR3 reads CASSQGQGARGAYYEQYF. In nucleotides, the CDR3 is TGTGCCAGCAGCCAGGGACAGGGGGCAAGGGGGGCCTACTACGAGCAGTACTTC.

This clone showed up just once. The rearrangement uses TRBV28 and TRBJ2-4; 7 nucleotides match TRBD1. V dropped 7 bases and J dropped 2; count of bases not matched to a gene: 5. This CDR3 has 14 amino acids. Germline CDR1 MDHEN, CDR2 SYDVKM. CDR3 coding DNA: TGTGCCAGCAAACCAGGGGGTACCAAAAACATTCAGTACTTC. This codes for CASKPGGTKNIQYF.

This chain connects TRBV18 to TRBJ2-3, with a weak D call TRBD2 (6 bases). The CDR3 contains 15 residues. CDR1 is KGHSH and CDR2 is LQKENI in the germline V gene. Trimming left V 2 bases short and J 1 base short, with 10 bases between. In nucleotides, the CDR3 is TGTGCCAGCTCACCAGGGGCGGGACGCACAGATACGCAGTATTTT. Protein sequence: CASSPGAGRTDTQYF. The whole variable domain, remainder taken from reference TRBV18 and TRBJ2-3, is NAGVMQNPRHLVRRRGQEARLRCSPMKGHSHVYWYRQLPEEGLKFMVYLQKENIIDESGMPKERFSAEFPKEGPSILRIQQVVRGDSAAYFCASSPGAGRTDTQYFGPGTRLTVL.

V and J are TRBV9 and TRBJ2-7; TRBD1 agrees at 8 bases. CDR1 SGDLS and CDR2 YYNGEE come from the germline V gene. The CDR3 is made up of 13 amino acids. Trimming at V came to 2 bases and at J to 6 bases, leaving 4 bases not matched to a gene. CDR3 protein: CASSVRQGSEQYF. CDR3 coding DNA: TGTGCCAGCAGCGTCCGACAGGGGTCCGAGCAGTACTTC.